These 2 T cell receptor beta chains were all obtained from the same sample, sequenced in a study of cytomegalovirus exposure and HLA in healthy donors. Clones were sequenced by immunoSEQ multiplex PCR, and TCRdb holds only the in-frame ones, with some missing. The sample contains 120,000 or so clones, approximately 90% of which appear only once. Sequencing used PBMCs. These receptors were taken from a woman aged 18-29 years in good health and CMV-seronegative.

V gene TRBV6-1 combines with J gene TRBJ1-4; 7 bases map to TRBD1. CDR1 and CDR2 (germline): MNHNS, SASEGT. The CDR3 consists of 14 residues. V dropped 1 base and J dropped 8; count of bases not matched to a gene: 4. The CDR3 coding sequence is TGTGCCAGCAGTGAAGGGACAGGTATAGAAAAACTGTTTTTT. As protein: CASSEGTGIEKLFF.

Comments on this clone: Mismatch with germline at one junction end may stem from a read error. V usage is TRBV7-7 and J usage is TRBJ2-7; D possibly corresponds to TRBD1 (5 bases). This CDR3 contains 14 residues. Germline values: CDR1 SSHAT, CDR2 FNYEAQ (reference sequence). This CDR3 is CASSLGQGSHEQYF. CDR3 nucleotides: TGTGCTAGCAGCTTGGGGCAGGGTTCCCACGAGCAGTACTTC.